The 3 T cell receptor beta chains reported below all come from one sample, sequenced in a study of Tregs in tolerant kidney transplant recipients. Clones were read by immunoSEQ multiplex PCR, and TCRdb kept only the in-frame ones, dropping some. This table lists over 25,000 clones. The source was CD8+ T cells from blood, collected before the transplant. These receptors were collected from a human donor who received a combined kidney and bone marrow transplant.

Notes on this clone: The read stops 3 residues short of the end of the CDR3; the missing end is completed from the germline J gene. The V gene is TRBV6-4, the J gene TRBJ1-2, with TRBD1 matching 9 bases. The J segment lost 4 bases and the V segment lost 6 bases, leaving 6 bases of the junction unmatched. Germline values: CDR1 MRHNA, CDR2 SNTAGT. The CDR3 contains 14 residues. The CDR3 here is CASRAGTGSYGYTF. CDR3 bases read: TGTGCCAGCAGGGCCGGGACAGGGTCCTATGGC.

With regard to this clone: Read coverage stops 3 residues before the CDR3 terminus; the germline J gene supplies the remainder. This rearrangement joins TRBV7-6 to TRBJ1-1; D is undetermined. With 5 bases removed from V and 0 bases from J, the gap between germline ends came to 7 bases. The germline V gene has CDR1 SGHVS and CDR2 FNYEAQ. This CDR3 has 13 residues. CDR3: CASSPTLNTEAFF. CDR3 DNA (partial): TGTGCCAGCAGCCCAACTTTGAACACTGAA. The variable domain in full, with the rest retrieved from reference TRBV7-6 and TRBJ1-1, is GAGVSQSPRYKVTKRGQDVALRCDPISGHVSLYWYRQALGQGPEFLTYFNYEAQQDKSGLPNDRFSAERPEGSISTLTIQRTEQRDSAMYRCASSPTLNTEAFFGQGTRLTVV.

A note on this clone: Sequencing ends 3 residues short of the CDR3 end; the germline J gene provides the rest. The V call is TRBV7-9, the J call TRBJ1-1; the D gene is possibly TRBD1 (6 bases). The CDR3 is 13 residues long. Trimming removed 7 bases at V and 3 bases at J, with 12 bases between. Germline V CDR1 and CDR2: SEHNR, FQNEAQ (reference sequence). The part of the CDR3 DNA that was read is TGTGCCAGCATGAACAGGGAGTACACTGAA. It is translated as CASMNREYTE. In full, the CDR3 reads CASMNREYTEAFF.